This T cell receptor beta chain was captured in a study of blood T cells in healthy people across ages. Study-wide findings and caveats: Strong correlation was found linking TCR beta diversity to naive T cell percentage. The study regarded diversity estimates from one million T cells as underestimates. A greater number of naive CD4+ cells and higher diversity distinguished long-lived donors from aged donors.

This CDR3 spans 18 amino acids. Germline CDR1 is SGHRS and CDR2 is YFSETQ. V lost 4 bases to trimming and J lost 9 bases; unmatched junction nucleotides: 21. This clonotype was seen repeatedly, ten times or more. Its antigen is currently unknown. With a J-beta primer mix and a sample-barcoded 5' primer, a second PCR ran about 7 to 12 cycles. Via MiXCR, TCRdb re-called the 5' RACE reads, giving one row per CDR3 protein. The sample has about 640,000 distinct CDR3 sequences, 25% to 35% seen once; the top ten hold more than 15%. The chain combines TRBV5-1 with TRBJ2-1; TRBD2 matches 8 bases. The sample comprised blood. This sequence was found in a woman of 80 years or more in good health. CDR3 protein: CASSPMPRKPGLVGEQFF. The CDR3 coding sequence is TGCGCCAGCAGCCCCATGCCTAGGAAACCGGGACTAGTGGGTGAGCAGTTCTTC.